This T cell receptor (beta chain) originates from a study of T cell changes during pregnancy in multiple sclerosis. The table came from immunoSEQ multiplex PCR; TCRdb's copy has only in-frame clones and leaves some out. The table shows tens of thousands of clones, with under 90% occurring only once. V was cut by 6 bases and J by 4 bases, with 9 bases left in between. The length of the CDR3 is 12 residues. Germline CDR1 MNHEY, CDR2 SVGAGI. The TCR comes from a female donor with multiple sclerosis, enrolled in a pregnancy study. V usage is TRBV6-5 and J usage is TRBJ1-1; D possibly corresponds to TRBD1 (5 bases). Specimen: CD8+ T cells from peripheral blood mononuclear cells, collected after pregnancy. The CDR3 DNA follows: TGTGCCAGCAGCCCCGACAGCACTGAAGCTTTCTTT. Protein sequence: CASSPDSTEAFF.